The 31 T cell receptor beta chains below were found in one sample sequenced in a study of identical twins. One entry per CDR3 protein results from TCRdb running MiXCR on the 5' RACE reads. In the table there are around 340,000 distinct CDR3 sequences, 9% to 10% of which are singletons. Sequenced: naive T cells sorted from blood. The origin of the receptors is a woman in her forties or fifties in good health.

This clonotype showed up just a few times. This chain connects TRBV7-8 to TRBJ2-6; maybe TRBD2 (5 bases). This CDR3 region has 17 residues. The ends were cut back, 3 bases at V and 0 bases at J, with 12 bases in the middle. CDR1 is SGHVS, CDR2 FQNEAQ, per germline. The CDR3: CASSFSSGISGANVLTF. Here the CDR3 DNA reads TGTGCCAGCAGCTTTAGTTCGGGAATCTCTGGGGCCAACGTCCTGACTTTC. Full variable domain (remainder filled in from reference TRBV7-8 and TRBJ2-6): GAGVSQSPRYKVAKRGQDVALRCDPISGHVSLFWYQQALGQGPEFLTYFQNEAQLDKSGLPSDRFFAERPEGSVSTLKIQRTQQEDSAVYLCASSFSSGISGANVLTFGAGSRLTVL.

The chain links TRBV6-1 to TRBJ2-7; no clear D gene. This CDR3 has 11 residues. Trimming cost V 11 bases and J 0 bases, with 8 bases left between them. The germline gives CDR1 MNHNS, CDR2 SASEGT. The CDR3 loop is CASTSSYEQYV. As DNA, the CDR3 is TGTGCCTCCACCAGCTCCTACGAGCAGTACGTC.

This clonotype was picked up a small number of times. This sequence joins TRBV7-6 and TRBJ2-1, with 9 positions matching TRBD2. CDR3 length: 17 amino acids. V shed 2 bases, J shed 8 bases, and the junction held 13 bases outside the gene matches. The germline CDR1 and CDR2 sequences are SGHVS and FNYEAQ. CDR3 sequence: CASSLTPPAGGVDEQFF. DNA of the CDR3: TGTGCCAGCAGCTTAACCCCGCCAGCGGGAGGTGTGGATGAGCAGTTCTTC.

This clonotype has only a few counts. The gene calls are TRBV5-1 and TRBJ2-1, with TRBD2 matching 13 bases. The V gene end was trimmed by 6 bases and the J gene end by 7 bases; junction bases not matched to a gene: 10. Per germline, CDR1 SGHRS and CDR2 YFSETQ. There are 16 residues in the CDR3. The CDR3 DNA reads TGCGCCAGCAAACAACCGGGACTAGCGGGACCAAATGAGCAGTTCTTC. Its translation is CASKQPGLAGPNEQFF.

The chain carries TRBV11-3 and TRBJ2-2; D unclear. This CDR3 spans 14 amino acids. With 2 bases removed from V and 4 bases from J, the gap between germline ends came to 8 bases. CDR1 and CDR2 from the germline V gene are SGHNT and YENEEA. CDR3 DNA: TGTGCCAGCAGCTTATTTAGGGCCACCGGGGAGCTGTTTTTT. Translating gives CASSLFRATGELFF.

V gene TRBV2 combines with J gene TRBJ1-5, with D unresolved. Between the trimmed V and J ends, which lost 6 bases and 5 bases, there was a span of 5 bases. This CDR3 is 11 amino acids long. Germline V gives CDR1 SNHLY, CDR2 FYNNEI. DNA of the CDR3: TGTGCCAGCAGCGGAGATCAGCCCCAGCATTTT. This translates into CASSGDQPQHF.

This clonotype was seen at least ten times. In DNA form, the CDR3 reads TGTGCCAGCAGCTTAGATTCGGGACTCCGTGGCCGCAATGAGCAGTTCTTC. This gives the protein CASSLDSGLRGRNEQFF. The chain uses TRBV11-2 and TRBJ2-1; the D gene is possibly TRBD2 (6 bases). Germline loops: CDR1 SGHAT, CDR2 FQNNGV. Deletions cut 0 bases from V and 6 bases from J, with 18 bases between. This CDR3 comprises 17 residues.

The rearrangement links TRBV30 to TRBJ1-1; D is uncertain. CDR1 is GTSNPN, CDR2 SVGIG, per germline (reference sequence). Trimming removed 0 bases from V and 4 bases from J, with 9 bases in between. The CDR3 is 13 amino acids. The CDR3 nucleotides are TGTGCCTGGAGTGTATCTGGGTCCACTGAAGCTTTCTTT. It yields the protein CAWSVSGSTEAFF.

This sequence joins TRBV30 and TRBJ2-6; D is unclear. V was trimmed by 3 bases and J by 0 bases, leaving 6 bases between them. The CDR3 has 14 amino acids. Germline V gene sequence: CDR1 GTSNPN, CDR2 SVGIG (reference sequence). The CDR3 DNA reads TGTGCCTGGAGCTACAGCTCTGGGGCCAACGTCCTGACTTTC. Protein product: CAWSYSSGANVLTF.

The chain carries TRBV12-3 or TRBV12-4 and TRBJ2-7; 13 nucleotides match TRBD2. V gave up 5 bases and J gave up 4 bases; unmatched junction bases: 5. The CDR3 consists of 15 residues. The CDR3 region is CASSPGLAGPYEQYF. Written as DNA, the CDR3 is TGTGCCAGCAGTCCGGGACTAGCGGGACCATACGAGCAGTACTTC.

This clonotype was detected a few times. This chain connects TRBV29-1 to TRBJ2-2; no clear D. The V end was cut by 4 bases, the J end by 0 bases, with 6 bases between. Germline CDR1 reads SQVTM; CDR2 reads ANQGSEA. There are 13 residues in the CDR3. CDR3 DNA: TGCAGCGTTGGGTCCCCGAACACCGGGGAGCTGTTTTTT. It is translated as CSVGSPNTGELFF.

In this sample, this clonotype turned up many times. The chain is built from TRBV20-1 and TRBJ1-1; 8 nucleotides line up with TRBD1. The CDR3 has 14 residues. Germline V lookup: CDR1 DFQATT, CDR2 SNEGSKA (reference sequence). With V trimmed by 3 bases and J by 10 bases, 13 bases remained unmatched. CDR3 nucleotides: TGCAGTGCTAGCCGGAAGGACAGGGTATTAACAGCTTTCTTT. Its protein is CSASRKDRVLTAFF.

This clonotype occurred many times. The chain joins TRBV5-1 to TRBJ2-7; either TRBD1 or TRBD2 may fit D (5 bases each). The CDR3 spans 14 residues. Looked up from germline, CDR1 is SGHRS and CDR2 is YFSETQ. V lost 2 bases and J lost 4, with 13 bases in between. CDR3: CASSFRDPGYEQYF. The CDR3 DNA sequence: TGCGCCAGCAGCTTCCGGGACCCGGGGTACGAGCAGTACTTC.

This clonotype was seen ten or more times. The gene calls are TRBV15 and TRBJ1-6; D remains ambiguous. The CDR3 runs 14 residues. Germline CDR1 reads LNHNV; CDR2 reads YYDKDF (reference sequence). V lost 4 bases and J 9 bases, leaving 13 bases between the germline ends. The DNA for the CDR3 is TGTGCCACCAGCACAGCCGAACAGTTTTCACCCCTCCACTTT. Protein product: CATSTAEQFSPLHF.

The chain recombines TRBV25-1 with TRBJ2-1; 14 bases are a match to TRBD2. Trimming took 7 bases from V and 1 from J; bases not matched to a gene: 6. The CDR3 covers 17 residues. CDR1 MGHDK and CDR2 SYGVNS come from the germline V gene. The CDR3 protein is CASIGTSGSGSYNEQFF. CDR3 bases: TGTGCCAGCATTGGGACTAGCGGGAGTGGTTCCTACAATGAGCAGTTCTTC. The whole variable domain, filled in from reference TRBV25-1 and TRBJ2-1, reads EADIYQTPRYLVIGTGKKITLECSQTMGHDKMYWYQQDPGMELHLIHYSYGVNSTEKGDLSSESTVSRIRTEHFPLTLESARPSHTSQYLCASIGTSGSGSYNEQFFGPGTRLTVL.

This clonotype was found a few times. This chain joins TRBV6-5 and TRBJ1-1; D is perhaps TRBD1 (5 bases). CDR1 is MNHEY and CDR2 is SVGAGI in the germline V gene. This CDR3 has 13 amino acids. V was clipped by 0 bases and J by 5 bases, with 7 bases between them. In DNA form, the CDR3 reads TGTGCCAGCAGTTACTCGGGGGGAACTGAAGCTTTCTTT. This sequence encodes CASSYSGGTEAFF.

Only a few counts were recorded for this clonotype. The CDR3 DNA reads as TGTGCCAGCACCGATGGGTTGCGAGAGCAGTTCTTC. It codes for CASTDGLREQFF. The chain employs TRBV2 and TRBJ2-1; D not certain. The CDR3 consists of 12 residues. V was clipped by 7 bases and J by 10 bases, with 14 bases between them. Germline V gene data show CDR1 as SNHLY and CDR2 as FYNNEI.

This clonotype was seen a few times. The chain carries TRBV20-1 and TRBJ2-2; D gene unclear. The CDR3 runs to 11 residues. Trimming shortened V by 6 bases and J by 1 base, and 3 bases separated the two germline ends. Germline V gene sequence: CDR1 DFQATT, CDR2 SNEGSKA (reference sequence). CDR3 in amino acids: CSAKNTGELFF. CDR3 in DNA: TGCAGTGCCAAGAACACCGGGGAGCTGTTTTTT.

This clonotype has a count of ten or more. This chain links TRBV5-1 with TRBJ2-3, with TRBD2 matching over 12 bases. V shed 4 bases, J shed 6 bases, and the junction held 6 bases outside the gene matches. The CDR3 has 15 amino acids. Germline values: CDR1 SGHRS, CDR2 YFSETQ. The CDR3 spells CASSKLAGGEDTQYF. The CDR3 region has the DNA TGCGCCAGCAGCAAACTAGCGGGAGGTGAGGATACGCAGTATTTT.

This clonotype came up a few times. The CDR3 region is CASSLDQGAGETQYF. CDR3 DNA sequence: TGTGCCAGCAGTTTAGACCAGGGGGCTGGCGAGACCCAGTACTTC. This chain connects TRBV28 to TRBJ2-5; 8 nucleotides agree with TRBD1. Unmatched junction bases numbered 7, after V lost 2 bases and J lost 5 bases. The CDR3 loop spans 15 amino acids. The germline V gene encodes CDR1 MDHEN and CDR2 SYDVKM.

This clonotype was counted only a few times. The chain couples TRBV27 to TRBJ2-5, with 13 bases aligning to TRBD2. CDR3 size: 17 residues. Germline V lookup: CDR1 MNHEY, CDR2 SMNVEV (reference sequence). V gave up 3 bases and J gave up 7 bases; unmatched junction bases: 11. In nucleotides, the CDR3 is TGTGCCAGCAGTTTGACTAGCGGGAGGAGTTCCTTGGGGACCCAGTACTTC. Translated, it gives CASSLTSGRSSLGTQYF.

This clonotype was seen more than once but under ten times. This chain connects TRBV3-1 to TRBJ1-1, with no clear D. The CDR3 has 13 amino acids. Germline V gene lookup returns CDR1 LGHDT and CDR2 YNNKEL (reference sequence). Deletions cut 1 base from V and 11 bases from J, with 14 bases between. CDR3 nucleotide sequence: TGTGCCAGCAGCCAAGCTCGATCCGGCGGGGCTTTCTTT. Protein product: CASSQARSGGAFF.

Concerning this clonotype itself: The junction and the germline gene differ at one end; a read error may be behind it. The V gene is TRBV4-1, the J gene TRBJ2-6, with 8 bases lining up with TRBD1. The CDR3 extends over 19 amino acids. CDR1 is MGHRA, CDR2 YSYEKL, per germline. CDR3 sequence reads: CASSFLRRDRYSGAKVLTF. As DNA, the CDR3 is TGCGCCAGCAGTTTCCTTCGCCGGGACAGGTACTCTGGGGCCAAGGTCCTGACTTTC.

This clonotype showed up many times. The CDR3 spells CASSLSTGDSEAFF. The CDR3 DNA is TGCGCCAGCAGCTTATCTACAGGGGACTCTGAAGCTTTCTTT. This chain joins TRBV5-1 and TRBJ1-1; 7 positions agree with TRBD1. J gave up 6 bases and V 2 bases, and 7 bases lay outside the gene matches. The V gene's germline CDR1 is SGHRS and CDR2 YFSETQ. There are 14 residues in the CDR3.

This clonotype was seen only a few times. The chain uses TRBV14 and TRBJ2-3; 7 bases are a match to TRBD1. J lost 6 bases, V lost 1 base, and 10 bases had no gene match. Germline values: CDR1 SGHDN, CDR2 FVKESK. This CDR3 spans 16 amino acids. CDR3 nucleotide sequence: TGTGCCAGCAGCCAAGTAACAGGGGCCTCTGATGATACGCAGTATTTT. Translated, it gives CASSQVTGASDDTQYF.

This clonotype was observed a few times. The gene calls are TRBV7-9 and TRBJ2-5; 7 nucleotides line up with TRBD2. Trimming took 3 bases from V and 2 from J; bases not matched to a gene: 15. Germline assignment: CDR1 SEHNR and CDR2 FQNEAQ (reference sequence). CDR3 size: 18 residues. Here the CDR3 reads CASSFNSNFPREQETQYF. The CDR3 DNA follows: TGTGCCAGCAGCTTTAATTCCAATTTCCCGCGGGAGCAAGAGACCCAGTACTTC.

There are many counts of this clonotype. DNA of the CDR3: TGTGCCTGGAGTGTTGGGGGAACGGAGCCCCAGCATTTT. Translated, it gives CAWSVGGTEPQHF. J is TRBJ1-5 and V is TRBV30; a possible D gene is TRBD1 (5 bases). The V gene's germline CDR1 is GTSNPN and CDR2 SVGIG (reference sequence). V lost 0 bases, J lost 8 bases, and 11 bases lay in between. This CDR3 spans 13 amino acids.

Many counts were recorded for this clonotype. This sequence joins TRBV6-2 or TRBV6-3 and TRBJ1-1, with 9 bases fitting TRBD1. The CDR3 covers 17 residues. Germline V lookup: CDR1 MNHEY, CDR2 SVGEGT. After removal of 2 bases from V and 1 base from J, the junction contained 8 bases not matched to a gene. CDR3: CASSYGRHRGRNTEAFF. For the CDR3, the DNA is TGTGCCAGCAGTTACGGGCGACACAGGGGGCGGAACACTGAAGCTTTCTTT.

This clonotype was detected ten times or more. The chain has TRBV5-1 and TRBJ2-2; unclear D gene. Germline V gene sequence: CDR1 SGHRS, CDR2 YFSETQ. This CDR3 region has 14 residues. Trimming shortened V by 4 bases and J by 6 bases, and 13 bases separated the two germline ends. CDR3 loop: CASSMTSASGELFF. The CDR3 nucleotides read TGCGCCAGCAGCATGACTTCTGCTTCCGGGGAGCTGTTTTTT.

This clonotype was counted between two and nine times. This chain joins TRBV5-1 and TRBJ2-1; TRBD2 matches at 15 bases. V was clipped by 4 bases and J by 7 bases; unmatched bases: 9. The CDR3 spans 17 residues. CDR1 and CDR2 (germline): SGHRS, YFSETQ. The CDR3 coding sequence is TGCGCCAGCAGCGCACTTTCCGGGACTAGCGGGAGGAATGAGCAGTTCTTC. Its translation is CASSALSGTSGRNEQFF.

This clonotype was observed at least ten times. This rearrangement joins TRBV27 to TRBJ2-1; 9 bases are a match to TRBD2. J was trimmed by 7 bases and V by 3 bases; bases with no gene match: 13. The CDR3 contains 17 residues. CDR1 is MNHEY, CDR2 SMNVEV, per germline (reference sequence). The CDR3 region has the DNA TGTGCCAGCAGTTTCAGATCAACTAGCGGGCGAACAAATGAGCAGTTCTTC. The encoded protein is CASSFRSTSGRTNEQFF.